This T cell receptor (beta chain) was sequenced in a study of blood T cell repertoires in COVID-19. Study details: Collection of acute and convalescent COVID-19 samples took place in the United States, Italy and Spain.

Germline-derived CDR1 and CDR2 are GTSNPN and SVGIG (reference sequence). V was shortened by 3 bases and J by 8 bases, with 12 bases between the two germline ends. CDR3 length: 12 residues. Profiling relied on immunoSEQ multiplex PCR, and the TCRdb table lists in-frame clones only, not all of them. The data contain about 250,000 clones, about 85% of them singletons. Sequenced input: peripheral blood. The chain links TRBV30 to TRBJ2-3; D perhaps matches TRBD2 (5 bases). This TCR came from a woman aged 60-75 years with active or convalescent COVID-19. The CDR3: CAWRQGRRTQYF. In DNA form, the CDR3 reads TGTGCCTGGAGACAAGGGAGACGTACGCAGTATTTT.